This T cell receptor beta chain was obtained from a study of T-cell reconstitution after alpha-beta-depleted transplantation in children. This clonotype came up many times. Construction of the TCRbeta library involved unique molecular identifiers. TCRdb redid the calling of the PCR reads with MiXCR, one entry per CDR3 protein. Of around 700,000 distinct CDR3 sequences detected, roughly 14% appear once; the ten largest clones hold around 0.8%. CDR1 and CDR2 from the germline V gene are SQVTM and ANQGSEA. The CDR3 consists of 13 residues. Unmatched junction bases numbered 11, after V lost 7 bases and J lost 9 bases.

The source is a girl aged 2-10 years with congenital amegakaryocytic thrombocytopenia, due to receive a stem cell transplant. The rearrangement links TRBV29-1 to TRBJ2-1, with 8 bases aligning to TRBD2. Specimen: PBMCs, collected before TCRalphabeta/CD19-depleted stem cell transplant. As DNA, the CDR3 is TGCAGCGCTGATTCCGGGAGGGCCACTGAGCAGTTCTTC. The encoded protein is CSADSGRATEQFF.